This is a list of T cell receptor beta chains from one sample in a study of T cell responses to AZD1222 COVID-19 vaccine. The assay was immunoSEQ multiplex PCR, and TCRdb's table has in-frame clones only and misses some. The data contain about 150,000 clones, less than 90% of them singletons. Sequencing was performed on peripheral blood, taken on day 0 of MenACWY control vaccination. The receptors were gathered from an adult in good health. Both conserved end residues are part of each CDR3. The D gene is left open where the match is weak. Size is omitted from some rows. Given values are once, few, many or a class for expanded clones.

J	D	V	size	CDR3	DNA
TRBJ1-2	TRBD1	TRBV11-2	.	CASSQRGRNYGYTF	TGTGCCAGCAGCCAGAGGGGGCGAAACTATGGCTACACCTTC
TRBJ2-2	.	TRBV19	.	CASSIRGYGELFF	TGTGCCAGTAGTATACGGGGGTACGGGGAGCTGTTTTTT
TRBJ1-4	TRBD1	TRBV6-5	few	CATTGRDRGREKLFF	TGTGCCACCACAGGCCGGGACAGGGGGCGGGAAAAACTGTTTTTT
TRBJ1-5	TRBD1	TRBV19	.	CASSLYDRGDQPQHF	TGTGCCAGTAGTCTCTACGACAGGGGGGATCAGCCCCAGCATTTT
TRBJ1-1	TRBD1	TRBV6-1	once	CASSEPGGAGTEAFF	TGTGCCAGCAGTGAACCAGGGGGCGCGGGCACTGAAGCTTTCTTT
TRBJ1-2	TRBD1	TRBV5-4	.	CASSLLGTGDYGYTF	TGTGCCAGCAGCTTGTTAGGGACAGGGGACTATGGCTACACCTTC
TRBJ2-3	.	TRBV10-3	.	CAISESEPDTQYF	TGTGCCATCAGTGAGTCGGAGCCAGATACGCAGTATTTT
TRBJ1-2	.	TRBV27	.	CASSFGGRVRGYTF	TGTGCCAGCAGTTTCGGGGGGCGTGTGCGAGGCTACACCTTC
TRBJ1-4	TRBD1	TRBV10-3	.	CAIRGTGNEKLFF	TGTGCCATAAGGGGGACAGGGAATGAAAAACTGTTTTTT
TRBJ2-7	.	TRBV27	.	CATSAGTNYEQYF	TGTGCCACCTCAGCCGGGACAAACTACGAGCAGTACTTC
TRBJ2-1	TRBD2	TRBV2	.	CASSGLAGRNEQFF	TGTGCCAGCAGCGGACTAGCGGGAAGAAATGAGCAGTTCTTC
TRBJ2-7	TRBD1	TRBV6-5	.	CASSFPRDRSPYEQYF	TGTGCCAGCAGTTTTCCCCGGGACAGGTCCCCCTACGAGCAGTACTTC
TRBJ2-1	TRBD2	TRBV4-2	.	CASSPRGAGGREQFF	TGTGCCAGCAGCCCCCGGGGAGCGGGGGGGAGGGAGCAGTTCTTC
TRBJ2-6	TRBD1	TRBV18	once	CASSPLTGGAGANVLTF	TGTGCCAGCTCACCGCTTACAGGGGGAGCTGGGGCCAACGTCCTGACTTTC
TRBJ1-1	.	TRBV6-2/TRBV6-3	few	CASSYGEDTEAFF	TGTGCCAGCAGTTACGGGGAGGACACTGAAGCTTTCTTT
TRBJ2-6	.	TRBV28	.	CASSFVSGANVLTF	TGTGCCAGCAGTTTTGTCTCTGGGGCCAACGTCCTGACTTTC
TRBJ2-1	TRBD2	TRBV30	.	CAWNIGLASDYNEQFF	TGTGCCTGGAATATTGGACTAGCGAGCGATTACAATGAGCAGTTCTTC
TRBJ2-3	.	TRBV27	many	CASSLRVKRGTDTQYF	TGTGCCAGCTCTTTAAGGGTAAAGCGGGGCACAGATACGCAGTATTTT
TRBJ1-1	TRBD1	TRBV5-4	.	CASSLYGTGRAFF	TGTGCCAGCAGCTTGTATGGGACAGGGAGGGCTTTCTTT
TRBJ1-1	.	TRBV4-2	.	CASSIRQEIAPNLNTEAFF	TGTGCCAGCAGCATCCGACAGGAGATCGCACCTAACTTGAACACTGAAGCTTTCTTT
TRBJ1-2	TRBD1	TRBV28	.	CASNSYFDRASYGYTF	TGTGCCAGCAACTCATACTTCGACAGGGCTTCCTATGGCTACACCTTC
TRBJ2-7	TRBD1	TRBV7-6	.	CASSFGTGSYEQYF	TGTGCCAGCAGCTTTGGGACAGGGTCTTACGAGCAGTACTTC
TRBJ1-3	.	TRBV6-5	.	CASSQVGVSTIYF	TGTGCCAGCAGTCAGGTCGGAGTATCCACCATATATTTT
TRBJ2-6	.	TRBV11-3	.	CASSPGSGANVLTF	TGTGCCAGCAGTCCCGGCTCTGGGGCCAACGTCCTGACTTTC
TRBJ1-1	.	TRBV19	.	CASRSIRGFTEAFF	TGTGCCAGTCGTAGTATTCGAGGGTTCACTGAAGCTTTCTTT
TRBJ1-2	.	TRBV7-3	.	CASSPSANYGYTF	TGTGCCAGCAGCCCTTCAGCCAACTATGGCTACACCTTC
TRBJ2-6	TRBD1	TRBV7-9	.	CASSFYRGSGANVLTF	TGTGCCAGCAGCTTCTACAGGGGATCTGGGGCCAACGTCCTGACTTTC
TRBJ1-1	.	TRBV3-1/TRBV3-2	.	CASSQDTGPATKAFF	TGTGCCAGCAGCCAAGATACAGGGCCGGCTACAAAAGCTTTCTTT
TRBJ1-1	.	TRBV30	.	CALRSGINTEAFF	TGTGCTTTACGTTCCGGGATTAACACTGAAGCTTTCTTT
TRBJ1-4	.	TRBV6-5	.	CASRAAGSNEKLFF	TGTGCCAGCAGGGCGGCCGGGAGTAATGAAAAACTGTTTTTT
TRBJ1-1	.	TRBV6-2/TRBV6-3	.	CASSTQGRPIFF	TGTGCCAGCAGTACACAGGGACGGCCGATTTTCTTT
TRBJ2-1	TRBD1	TRBV24-1	.	CATSGGGQGLNEQFF	TGTGCCACCTCAGGCGGGGGACAGGGTTTAAATGAGCAGTTCTTC
TRBJ1-2	.	TRBV3-1/TRBV3-2	.	CASSQGDTGYTF	TGTGCCAGCAGCCAAGGGGACACAGGCTACACCTTC
TRBJ1-4	.	TRBV4-3	.	CASSQRTQGKLFF	TGCGCCAGCAGCCAAAGGACTCAGGGGAAACTGTTTTTT
TRBJ2-7	TRBD2	TRBV5-1	.	CASSPTSGRTYEQYF	TGCGCCAGCAGCCCTACTAGCGGGAGAACCTACGAGCAGTACTTC
TRBJ2-1	TRBD2	TRBV9	.	CASSPRAGASGGWSSYNEQFF	TGTGCCAGCAGCCCCCGAGCAGGGGCAAGCGGGGGCTGGAGCTCCTACAATGAGCAGTTCTTC
TRBJ1-2	.	TRBV7-2	once	CASSSRGGYTF	TGTGCCAGCAGCTCAAGGGGTGGCTACACCTTC
TRBJ1-1	.	TRBV19	.	CASRWGGTEAFF	TGTGCCAGCCGATGGGGTGGCACTGAAGCTTTCTTT
TRBJ2-2	.	TRBV20-1	few	CSASPGRRLGGELFF	TGCAGTGCTAGTCCTGGGAGGCGTCTTGGCGGGGAGCTGTTTTTT
TRBJ2-2	.	TRBV7-6	.	CASSASGELFF	TGTGCCAGCAGCGCGTCCGGGGAGCTGTTTTTT
TRBJ1-1	.	TRBV6-6	.	CASSSPGTGSAEAFF	TGTGCCAGCAGTTCCCCCGGGACGGGATCTGCTGAAGCTTTCTTT
TRBJ1-4	.	TRBV9	.	CASSVGGLEGEKLFF	TGTGCCAGCAGCGTAGGTGGACTTGAGGGCGAAAAACTGTTTTTT